These T cell receptor beta chains were read from a single sample in a study of lymphopenia after photon versus proton radiotherapy. Sequencing was performed with immunoSEQ multiplex PCR; in TCRdb, only in-frame clones are kept and a portion is missing. Found here are about 20,000 clones, roughly four fifths of them singletons; the top ten hold over 2.5%. Sequencing was performed on peripheral blood, taken from a patient treated with photon-based radiotherapy. The receptors stem from a woman aged 45-65 years with pancreatic cancer. CDR3s include the opening cysteine and the closing phenylalanine or tryptophan. D genes are given only for firm matches. Expanded clones get a size class; other rows say once, few or many, or leave the size out.

TGTGCCAGCAGTGATGCACTAAACACTGAAGCTTTCTTT,CASSDALNTEAFF,TRBJ1-1,TRBV6-1,-,-
TGTGCCAGCAGCCAAGACCTCCTTGGGACAGCTGGAAACACCATATATTTT,CASSQDLLGTAGNTIYF,TRBJ1-3,TRBV14,-,TRBD1
TGTGCCAGCAAATCTAGCGGGACCCTCGAGCAGTACTTC,CASKSSGTLEQYF,TRBJ2-7,TRBV6-5,-,TRBD2
TGCGCCAGCAGCTTGGCTGCAGCGGGAGGTGCAGATACGCAGTATTTT,CASSLAAAGGADTQYF,TRBJ2-3,TRBV5-1,-,TRBD2
TGTGCCAGCAGTTTAACCGCCCAGGGGGCTAGTTGGGAGACCCAGTACTTC,CASSLTAQGASWETQYF,TRBJ2-5,TRBV27,-,TRBD1
TGTGCCAGCAGGGGGTCCGGAGGTAGGACCGGGGAGCTGTTTTTT,CASRGSGGRTGELFF,TRBJ2-2,TRBV9,-,-
TGTGCCAGCAGCTTGGGGTACAATGAGCAGTTCTTC,CASSLGYNEQFF,TRBJ2-1,TRBV7-8,-,-
TGTGCCAGCTCACCCCTCCACGCGGGAGGGCCAAAGACCCAGTACTTC,CASSPLHAGGPKTQYF,TRBJ2-5,TRBV18,-,TRBD2
TGTGCCAGCAGCCCTAGGACTAGCGCTGTTGAGCAGTTCTTC,CASSPRTSAVEQFF,TRBJ2-1,TRBV7-8,-,TRBD2
TGTGCCAGCAGCCAAGGAGGGCTAGCGGGAGGGCGAGCCTACGAGCAGTACTTC,CASSQGGLAGGRAYEQYF,TRBJ2-7,TRBV11-2,-,TRBD2
TGCAGCGGGGGCCGGGGAACAAAGGAGCAGTTCTTC,CSGGRGTKEQFF,TRBJ2-1,TRBV29-1,-,-
TGCGCCACCCAGGACACGGCTGGGGCCAACGTCCTGACTTTC,CATQDTAGANVLTF,TRBJ2-6,TRBV10-2,-,-
TGTGCCAGCTCACCAGGACAGGCGAACACTGAAGCTTTCTTT,CASSPGQANTEAFF,TRBJ1-1,TRBV18,-,TRBD1
TGTGCCAGCAGCTTAGCTCCCTTTACAAGCCGGCCTAATGAAAAACTGTTTTTT,CASSLAPFTSRPNEKLFF,TRBJ1-4,TRBV7-2,-,-
TGTGCCAGTAGTCTCCGGGGAAACTACGAGCAGTACTTC,CASSLRGNYEQYF,TRBJ2-7,TRBV19,few,-
TGTGCCAGTAGTATTACGGGAGCGGTCACCGGGGAGCTGTTTTTT,CASSITGAVTGELFF,TRBJ2-2,TRBV19,-,-
TGTGCCAGCAGCTCTTTACGGGACTCCGGGGGCTCGGAACAGCATTTT,CASSSLRDSGGSEQHF,TRBJ1-5,TRBV7-8,-,-